A single sample is the source of the 10 T cell receptor beta chains below, sequenced in a study of T-cell reconstitution after alpha-beta-depleted transplantation in children. Preparation of the TCRbeta library involved a method that used unique molecular identifiers. From the PCR reads, TCRdb called clonotypes with MiXCR, one entry per CDR3 protein. The sample lists over 150,000 distinct CDR3 sequences, 5.5% to 7% occurring once. Sequencing used PBMCs, obtained before TCRalphabeta/CD19-depleted stem cell transplant. All receptors come from a boy between 2 and 15 years old with acute lymphoblastic leukemia, due to receive a stem cell transplant.

This clonotype was observed a few times. The rearrangement joins TRBV19 to TRBJ1-5; D is undetermined. V was clipped by 6 bases and J by 0 bases, with 12 bases between them. The V gene's germline CDR1 is LNHDA and CDR2 SQIVND (reference sequence). The CDR3 spans 15 residues. The chain's CDR3 is CASRYGGYSNQPQHF. The CDR3 DNA sequence: TGTGCCAGTAGGTATGGAGGGTATAGCAATCAGCCCCAGCATTTT.

The genes are TRBV5-1 and TRBJ2-1; 14 nucleotides match TRBD2. V lost 7 bases and J lost 9; bases outside the gene matches: 6. CDR1 is SGHRS, CDR2 YFSETQ, per germline. There are 14 residues in the CDR3. CDR3 residues: CASSGLAGASEQFF. CDR3 bases: TGCGCCAGCTCGGGACTAGCGGGGGCGTCTGAGCAGTTCTTC.

This clonotype was picked up many times. The chain combines TRBV15 with TRBJ2-1; D gene unclear. With 1 base removed from V and 9 bases from J, the gap between germline ends came to 16 bases. The CDR3 consists of 15 residues. CDR1 and CDR2 (germline): LNHNV, YYDKDF (reference sequence). CDR3 bases: TGTGCCACCAGCAGAGTTCTCACACCTTGGAGTGAGCAGTTCTTC. This gives the protein CATSRVLTPWSEQFF.

Many counts were recorded for this clonotype. This chain uses TRBV12-3 or TRBV12-4 with TRBJ2-7; 9 nucleotides align to TRBD2. Trimming cost V 5 bases and J 7 bases; bases outside gene matches: 9. The CDR3 loop spans 14 amino acids. Here the CDR3 reads CASSGSSGRLEQYF. The CDR3 DNA reads as TGTGCCAGCAGTGGTAGTAGCGGGAGACTGGAGCAGTACTTC.

This clonotype occurred many times. CDR3 DNA sequence: TGTGCCAGCAGCGAATGGACTAGCGGGCGGCAAGAGACCCAGTACTTC. Encoded protein: CASSEWTSGRQETQYF. The chain uses TRBV21-1 and TRBJ2-5; the table's D call of TRBD2 was not tested on the DNA. TRBV21-1 is given as a pseudogene. This CDR3 is 16 amino acids long.

The J gene is TRBJ2-3, the V gene TRBV29-1; D is perhaps TRBD2 (6 bases). CDR3 length: 19 amino acids. The germline V gene has CDR1 SQVTM and CDR2 ANQGSEA. Trimming removed 0 bases from V and 5 bases from J, with 27 bases in between. The CDR3: CSVEDRGRAGAPREDTQYF. DNA of the CDR3: TGCAGCGTTGAAGATCGGGGGAGAGCTGGGGCGCCAAGGGAAGATACGCAGTATTTT.

The CDR3 coding sequence is TGTGCCAGCAGCAACGGCGGGGGCGTCAATCAGCCCCAGCATTTT. Translation gives CASSNGGGVNQPQHF. The rearrangement uses TRBV27 and TRBJ1-5, with D perhaps TRBD1 (6 bases). Trimming removed 6 bases at V and 3 bases at J, with 15 bases between. Germline-derived CDR1 and CDR2 are MNHEY and SMNVEV (reference sequence). This CDR3 comprises 15 residues.

This clonotype has ten or more counts. The rearrangement uses TRBV28 and TRBJ2-3; TRBD1 matches at 7 bases. The germline V gene encodes CDR1 MDHEN and CDR2 SYDVKM. The CDR3 totals 14 residues. Unmatched junction bases numbered 2, after V lost 2 bases and J lost 3 bases. The CDR3 DNA reads TGTGCCAGCAGTTTAAGGGGACAGACAGATACGCAGTATTTT. It specifies CASSLRGQTDTQYF.

This clonotype was picked up many times. The chain joins TRBV3-1 to TRBJ2-1; D may be TRBD2 (7 bases). V lost 5 bases and J lost 4, with 18 bases in between. This CDR3 has 16 residues. The germline V gene has CDR1 LGHDT and CDR2 YNNKEL (reference sequence). The CDR3 DNA is TGTGCCAGCAGCGATAAGCGGGGAGGACAGTACAATGAGCAGTTCTTC. Encoded protein: CASSDKRGGQYNEQFF.

The chain couples TRBV19 to TRBJ2-1, with 7 positions matching TRBD2. The CDR3 runs to 15 residues. Germline CDR1 is LNHDA and CDR2 is SQIVND (reference sequence). The V gene end was trimmed by 5 bases and the J gene end by 0 bases; junction bases not matched to a gene: 4. CDR3 DNA: TGTGCCAGTAGTCCGAGCGGGAACTCCTACAATGAGCAGTTCTTC. Protein product: CASSPSGNSYNEQFF.